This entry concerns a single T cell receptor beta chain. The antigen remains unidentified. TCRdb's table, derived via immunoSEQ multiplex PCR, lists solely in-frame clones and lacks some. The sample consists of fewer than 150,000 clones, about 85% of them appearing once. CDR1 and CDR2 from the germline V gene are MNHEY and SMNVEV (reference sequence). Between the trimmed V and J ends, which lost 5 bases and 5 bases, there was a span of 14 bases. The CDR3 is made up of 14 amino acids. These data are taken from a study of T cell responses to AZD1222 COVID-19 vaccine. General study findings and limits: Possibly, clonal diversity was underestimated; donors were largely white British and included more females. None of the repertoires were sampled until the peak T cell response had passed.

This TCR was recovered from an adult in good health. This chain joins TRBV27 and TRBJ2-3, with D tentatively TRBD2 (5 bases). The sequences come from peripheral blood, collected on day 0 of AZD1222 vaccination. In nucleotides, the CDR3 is TGTGCCAGCAGTCCCGGACTCCCGGTAGATACGCAGTATTTT. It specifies CASSPGLPVDTQYF.